The table lists the clone carrying this TCR beta chain with many counts. Looked up from germline, CDR1 is SGHRS and CDR2 is YFSETQ. The CDR3 is made up of 17 amino acids. V shed 2 bases, J shed 2 bases, and the junction held 7 bases outside the gene matches. This record belongs to a study of spatial heterogeneity in lung cancer. From the 5' RACE reads, TCRdb called clonotypes with MiXCR, one entry per CDR3 protein. The sample lists 39,000 or so distinct CDR3 sequences, about 10% occurring once. Regarding time point: blood at routine non-recurrence follow-up after resection. This specimen was PBMCs, taken at follow-up. The receptor was isolated from a female donor with early-stage non-small cell lung cancer. This chain uses TRBV5-1 with TRBJ2-3; 11 nucleotides agree with TRBD2. The DNA of the CDR3 is TGCGCCAGCAGCTTCCCACTAGCGGGGGTGGACACAGATACGCAGTATTTT. This encodes CASSFPLAGVDTDTQYF.